This T cell receptor beta chain was identified in a study of OX40 agonist ivuxolimab in advanced cancers. Some clones are missing from TCRdb's copy, which holds only in-frame ones; the method was immunoSEQ multiplex PCR. In the table there are tens of thousands of clones, roughly 80% of which are singletons. Germline CDR1 SGHDT, CDR2 YYEEEE. V lost 2 bases, J lost 8 bases, and 13 bases lay in between. The CDR3 covers 13 residues. The specimen comprised CD4+ or CD8+ T cells sorted from blood, sampled in a trial of the OX40 agonist ivuxolimab. The TCR originated in an adult with an advanced solid tumor such as melanoma, head and neck, liver or kidney cancer. The rearrangement uses TRBV5-6 and TRBJ1-2, with D perhaps matching TRBD1 (5 bases). CDR3 sequence reads: CASSFEYGGGYTF. The CDR3 region has the DNA TGTGCCAGCAGCTTTGAGTACGGGGGAGGCTACACCTTC. The full variable domain, with the rest looked up from reference TRBV5-6 and TRBJ1-2, is DAGVTQSPTHLIKTRGQQVTLRCSPKSGHDTVSWYQQALGQGPQFIFQYYEEEERQRGNFPDRFSGHQFPNYSSELNVNALLLGDSALYLCASSFEYGGGYTFGSGTRLTVV.